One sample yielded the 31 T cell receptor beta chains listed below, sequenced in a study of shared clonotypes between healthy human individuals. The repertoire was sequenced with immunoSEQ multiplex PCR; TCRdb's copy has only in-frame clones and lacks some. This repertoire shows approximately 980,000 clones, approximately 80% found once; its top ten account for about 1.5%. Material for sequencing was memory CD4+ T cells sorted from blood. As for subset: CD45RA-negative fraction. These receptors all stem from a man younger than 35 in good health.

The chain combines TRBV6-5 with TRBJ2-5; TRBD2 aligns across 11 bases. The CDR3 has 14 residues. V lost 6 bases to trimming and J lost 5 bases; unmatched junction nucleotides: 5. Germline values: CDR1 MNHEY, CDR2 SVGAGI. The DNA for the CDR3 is TGTGCCAGCAGCAGAACTAGCGGGGGCGAGACCCAGTACTTC. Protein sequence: CASSRTSGGETQYF.

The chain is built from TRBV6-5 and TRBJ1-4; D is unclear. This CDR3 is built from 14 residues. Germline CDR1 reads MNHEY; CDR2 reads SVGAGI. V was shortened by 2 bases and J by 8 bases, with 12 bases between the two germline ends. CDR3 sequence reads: CASSYDGVVEKLFF. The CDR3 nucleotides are TGTGCCAGCAGTTACGATGGGGTTGTGGAAAAACTGTTTTTT.

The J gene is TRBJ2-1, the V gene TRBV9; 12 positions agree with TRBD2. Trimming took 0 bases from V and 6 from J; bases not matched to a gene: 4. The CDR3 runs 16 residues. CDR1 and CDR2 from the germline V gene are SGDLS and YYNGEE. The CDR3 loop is CASSVELAGGTNEQFF. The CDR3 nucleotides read TGTGCCAGCAGCGTAGAACTAGCGGGGGGAACCAATGAGCAGTTCTTC.

CDR3 residues: CAWSAQTLNQPQHF. The CDR3 coding sequence is TGTGCCTGGAGTGCCCAGACACTAAATCAGCCCCAGCATTTT. The genes are TRBV30 and TRBJ1-5; D gene uncertain. CDR3 size: 14 residues. The V end was cut by 1 base, the J end by 4 bases, with 11 bases between. Germline V CDR1 and CDR2: GTSNPN, SVGIG (reference sequence).

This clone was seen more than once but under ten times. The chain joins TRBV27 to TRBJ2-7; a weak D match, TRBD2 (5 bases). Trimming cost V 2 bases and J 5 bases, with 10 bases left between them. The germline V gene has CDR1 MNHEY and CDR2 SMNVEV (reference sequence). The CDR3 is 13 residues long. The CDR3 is CASSLRASHEQYF. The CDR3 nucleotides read TGTGCCAGCAGTTTACGGGCTAGCCACGAGCAGTACTTC.

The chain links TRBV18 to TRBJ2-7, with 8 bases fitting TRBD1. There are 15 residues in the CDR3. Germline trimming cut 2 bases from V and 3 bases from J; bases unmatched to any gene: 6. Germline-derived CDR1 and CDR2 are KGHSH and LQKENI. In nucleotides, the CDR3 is TGTGCCAGCTCACCAACCCAGGGGGCAGGCTACGAGCAGTACTTC. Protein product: CASSPTQGAGYEQYF. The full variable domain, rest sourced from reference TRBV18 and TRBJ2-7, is NAGVMQNPRHLVRRRGQEARLRCSPMKGHSHVYWYRQLPEEGLKFMVYLQKENIIDESGMPKERFSAEFPKEGPSILRIQQVVRGDSAAYFCASSPTQGAGYEQYFGPGTRLTVT.

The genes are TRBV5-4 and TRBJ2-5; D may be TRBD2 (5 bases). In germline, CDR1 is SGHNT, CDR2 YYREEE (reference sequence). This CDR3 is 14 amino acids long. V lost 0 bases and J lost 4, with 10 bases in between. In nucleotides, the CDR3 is TGTGCCAGCAGCTTGGTATCAGGAGGAGAGACCCAGTACTTC. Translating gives CASSLVSGGETQYF.

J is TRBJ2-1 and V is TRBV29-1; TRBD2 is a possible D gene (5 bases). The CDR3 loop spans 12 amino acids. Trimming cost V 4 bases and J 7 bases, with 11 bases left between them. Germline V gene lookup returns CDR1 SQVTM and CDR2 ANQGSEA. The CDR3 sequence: CSVGERRNEQFF. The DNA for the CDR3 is TGCAGCGTTGGTGAGCGGAGGAATGAGCAGTTCTTC.

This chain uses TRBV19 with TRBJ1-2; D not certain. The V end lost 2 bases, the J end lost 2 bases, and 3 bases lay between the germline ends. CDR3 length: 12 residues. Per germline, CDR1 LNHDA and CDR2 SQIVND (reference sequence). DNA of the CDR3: TGTGCCAGTAGTATAAAAAACTATGGCTACACCTTC. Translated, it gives CASSIKNYGYTF.

The CDR3 protein is CASSENIAGGPPDTQYF. As DNA, the CDR3 is TGTGCCAGCAGCGAAAATATAGCGGGGGGGCCCCCAGATACGCAGTATTTT. This chain connects TRBV6-1 to TRBJ2-3, with 11 bases aligning to TRBD2. J was trimmed by 4 bases and V by 6 bases; bases with no gene match: 12. CDR1 and CDR2 (germline): MNHNS, SASEGT. CDR3 length equals 17 residues.

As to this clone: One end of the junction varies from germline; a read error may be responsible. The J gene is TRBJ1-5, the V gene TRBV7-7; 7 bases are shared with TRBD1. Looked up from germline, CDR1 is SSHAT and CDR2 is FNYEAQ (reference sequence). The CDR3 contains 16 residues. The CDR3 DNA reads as TGTGCTAGCAGCTTATATCTGACAGGGAGCAATCAGCCCCAGCATTTT. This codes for CASSLYLTGSNQPQHF.

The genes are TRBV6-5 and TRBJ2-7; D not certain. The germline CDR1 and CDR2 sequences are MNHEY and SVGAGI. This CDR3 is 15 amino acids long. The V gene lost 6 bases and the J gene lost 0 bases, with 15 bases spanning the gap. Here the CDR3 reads CASSAPGEASYEQYF. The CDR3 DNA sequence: TGTGCCAGCAGCGCCCCCGGCGAAGCCTCCTACGAGCAGTACTTC.

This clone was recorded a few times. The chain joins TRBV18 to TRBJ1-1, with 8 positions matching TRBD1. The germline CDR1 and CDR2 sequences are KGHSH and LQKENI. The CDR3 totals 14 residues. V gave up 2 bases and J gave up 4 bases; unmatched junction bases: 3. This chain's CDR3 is CASSPGQGTTEAFF. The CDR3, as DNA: TGTGCCAGCTCACCAGGACAGGGCACCACTGAAGCTTTCTTT.

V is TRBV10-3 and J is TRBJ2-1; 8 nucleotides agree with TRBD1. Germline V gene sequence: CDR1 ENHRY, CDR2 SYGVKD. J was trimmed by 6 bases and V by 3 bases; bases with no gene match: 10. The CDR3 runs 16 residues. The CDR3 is CAISDLQGDGGNEQFF. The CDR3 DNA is TGTGCCATCAGTGACCTACAGGGGGATGGGGGCAATGAGCAGTTCTTC.

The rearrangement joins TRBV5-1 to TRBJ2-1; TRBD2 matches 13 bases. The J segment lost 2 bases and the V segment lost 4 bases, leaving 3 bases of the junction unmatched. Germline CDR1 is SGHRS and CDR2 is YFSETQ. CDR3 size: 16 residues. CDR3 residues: CASSATSGRAYNEQFF. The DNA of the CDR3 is TGCGCCAGCAGCGCCACTAGCGGGAGGGCCTACAATGAGCAGTTCTTC.

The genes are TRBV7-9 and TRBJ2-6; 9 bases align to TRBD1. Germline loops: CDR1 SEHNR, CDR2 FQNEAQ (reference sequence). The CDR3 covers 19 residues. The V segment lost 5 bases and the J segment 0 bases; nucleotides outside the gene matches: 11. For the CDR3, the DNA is TGTGCCAGCAGCAGCCGGGACAGGGCGCTGAGCTCTGGGGCCAACGTCCTGACTTTC. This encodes CASSSRDRALSSGANVLTF.

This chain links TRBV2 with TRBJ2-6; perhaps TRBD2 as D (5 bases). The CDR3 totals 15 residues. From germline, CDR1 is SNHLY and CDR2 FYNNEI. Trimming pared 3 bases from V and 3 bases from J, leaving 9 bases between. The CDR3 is CASSDEGIGANVLTF. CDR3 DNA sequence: TGTGCCAGCAGTGATGAGGGAATTGGGGCCAACGTCCTGACTTTC.

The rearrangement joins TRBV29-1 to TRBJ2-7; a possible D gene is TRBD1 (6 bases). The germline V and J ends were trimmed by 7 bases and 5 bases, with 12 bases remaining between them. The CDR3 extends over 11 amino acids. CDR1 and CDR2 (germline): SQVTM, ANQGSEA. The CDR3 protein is CSAGQYDEQYF. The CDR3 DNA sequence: TGCAGCGCCGGACAGTACGACGAGCAGTACTTC.

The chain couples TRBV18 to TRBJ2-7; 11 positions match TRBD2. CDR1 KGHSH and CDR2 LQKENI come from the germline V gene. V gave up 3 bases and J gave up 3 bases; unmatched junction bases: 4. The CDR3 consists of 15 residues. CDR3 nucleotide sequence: TGTGCCAGCTCACCCCTAGCGGGAGGACTCTACGAGCAGTACTTC. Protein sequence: CASSPLAGGLYEQYF.

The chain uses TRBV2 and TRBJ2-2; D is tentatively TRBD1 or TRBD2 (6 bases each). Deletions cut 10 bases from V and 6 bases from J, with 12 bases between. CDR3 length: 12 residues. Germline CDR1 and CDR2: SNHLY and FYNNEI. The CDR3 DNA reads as TGTGCCACCCAAGGGGGGCCCGGGGAGCTGTTTTTT. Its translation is CATQGGPGELFF. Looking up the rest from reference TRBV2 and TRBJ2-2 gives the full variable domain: EPEVTQTPSHQVTQMGQEVILRCVPISNHLYFYWYRQILGQKVEFLVSFYNNEISEKSEIFDDQFSVERPDGSNFTLKIRSTKLEDSAMYFCATQGGPGELFFGEGSRLTVL.

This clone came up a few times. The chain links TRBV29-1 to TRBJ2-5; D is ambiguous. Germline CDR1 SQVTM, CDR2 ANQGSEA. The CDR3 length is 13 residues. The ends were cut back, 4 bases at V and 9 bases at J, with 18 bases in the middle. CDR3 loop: CSVGELLFEAQYF. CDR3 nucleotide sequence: TGCAGCGTTGGAGAACTCCTCTTTGAGGCCCAGTACTTC.

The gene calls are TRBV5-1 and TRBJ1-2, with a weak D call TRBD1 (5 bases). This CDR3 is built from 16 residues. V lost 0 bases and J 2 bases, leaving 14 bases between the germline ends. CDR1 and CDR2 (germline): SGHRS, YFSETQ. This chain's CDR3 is CASSLVIGRDNYGYTF. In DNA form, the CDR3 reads TGCGCCAGCAGCTTGGTTATCGGGAGGGACAACTATGGCTACACCTTC.

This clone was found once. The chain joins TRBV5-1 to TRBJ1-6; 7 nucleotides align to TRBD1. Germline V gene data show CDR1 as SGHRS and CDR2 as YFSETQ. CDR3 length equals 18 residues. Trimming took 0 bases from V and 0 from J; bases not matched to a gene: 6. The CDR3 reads CASSLGGTVTSYNSPLHF. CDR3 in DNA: TGCGCCAGCAGCTTGGGAGGGACAGTAACCTCCTATAATTCACCCCTCCACTTT.

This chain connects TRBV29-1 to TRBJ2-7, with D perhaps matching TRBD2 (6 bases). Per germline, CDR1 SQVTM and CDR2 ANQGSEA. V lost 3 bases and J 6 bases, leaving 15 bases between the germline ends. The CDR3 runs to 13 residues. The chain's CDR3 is CSVEAGNLPEQYF. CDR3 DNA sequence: TGCAGCGTTGAGGCGGGGAATCTCCCCGAGCAGTACTTC.

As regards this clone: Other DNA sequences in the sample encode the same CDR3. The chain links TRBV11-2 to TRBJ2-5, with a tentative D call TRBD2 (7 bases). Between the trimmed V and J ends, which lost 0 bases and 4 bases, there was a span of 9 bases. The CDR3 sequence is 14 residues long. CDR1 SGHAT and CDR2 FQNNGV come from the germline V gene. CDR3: CASSLEGGAETQYF. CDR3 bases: TGTGCCAGCAGCTTAGAAGGGGGGGCAGAGACCCAGTACTTC. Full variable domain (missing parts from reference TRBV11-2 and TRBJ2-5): EAGVAQSPRYKIIEKRQSVAFWCNPISGHATLYWYQQILGQGPKLLIQFQNNGVVDDSQLPKDRFSAERLKGVDSTLKIQPAKLEDSAVYLCASSLEGGAETQYFGPGTRLLVL.

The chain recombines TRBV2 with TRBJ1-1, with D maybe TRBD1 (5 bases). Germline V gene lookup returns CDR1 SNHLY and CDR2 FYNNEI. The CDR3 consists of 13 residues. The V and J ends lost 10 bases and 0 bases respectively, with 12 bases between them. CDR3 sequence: CATYRHLNTEAFF. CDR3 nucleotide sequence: TGTGCCACCTACAGGCATTTGAACACTGAAGCTTTCTTT.

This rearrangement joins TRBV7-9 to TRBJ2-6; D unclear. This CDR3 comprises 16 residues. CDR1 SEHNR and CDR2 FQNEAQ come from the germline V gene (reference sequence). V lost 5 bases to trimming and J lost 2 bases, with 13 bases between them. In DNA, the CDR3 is TGTGCCAGCAGCCCCCGAAGAGGAACTGGGGCCAACGTCCTGACTTTC. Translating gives CASSPRRGTGANVLTF.

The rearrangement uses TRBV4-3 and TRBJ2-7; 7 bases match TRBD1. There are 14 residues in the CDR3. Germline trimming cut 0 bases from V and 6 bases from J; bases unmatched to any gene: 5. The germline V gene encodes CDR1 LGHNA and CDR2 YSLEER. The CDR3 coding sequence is TGCGCCAGCAGCCAAGACCCGCGACAGGGCGAGCAGTACTTC. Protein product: CASSQDPRQGEQYF.

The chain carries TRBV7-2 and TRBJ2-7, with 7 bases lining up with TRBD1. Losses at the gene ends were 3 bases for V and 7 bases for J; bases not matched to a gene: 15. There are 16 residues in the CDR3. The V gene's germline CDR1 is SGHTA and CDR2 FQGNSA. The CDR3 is CASSFSNRGGYSEQYF. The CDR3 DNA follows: TGTGCCAGCAGCTTCAGCAACAGGGGCGGATACTCGGAGCAGTACTTC. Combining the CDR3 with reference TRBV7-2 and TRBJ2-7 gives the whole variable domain GAGVSQSPSNKVTEKGKDVELRCDPISGHTALYWYRQSLGQGLEFLIYFQGNSAPDKSGLPSDRFSAERTGGSVSTLTIQRTQQEDSAVYLCASSFSNRGGYSEQYFGPGTRLTVT.

CDR3 coding DNA: TGTGCCAGCAGCTCCGTCTCAGGGAAGATGAATGAAAAACTGTTTTTT. Translated, it gives CASSSVSGKMNEKLFF. The rearrangement links TRBV5-4 to TRBJ1-4; possibly TRBD1 for D (5 bases). Germline V gene data show CDR1 as SGHNT and CDR2 as YYREEE (reference sequence). The V and J ends lost 3 bases and 5 bases respectively, with 17 bases between them. This CDR3 contains 16 residues.

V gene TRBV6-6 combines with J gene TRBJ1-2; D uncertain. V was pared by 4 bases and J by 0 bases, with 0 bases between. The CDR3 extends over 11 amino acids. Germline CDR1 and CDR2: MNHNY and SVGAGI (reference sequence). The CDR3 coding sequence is TGTGCCAGCAGTTCTAACTATGGCTACACCTTC. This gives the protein CASSSNYGYTF.